This T cell receptor beta chain was observed in a study of blood T cell repertoires in COVID-19 (dated by TCRdb to 2019 to 2021). The study in broad terms: Samples from collaborators originated in the United States, Italy and Spain and spanned both the acute and convalescent phases of COVID-19. A freely available public database, intended as a resource for researchers studying the immune response to SARS-CoV-2, is where the repertoires were released. A de-identified subject ID, COVID-19 status, age in years and sex were almost always included in the sample metadata. Samples came from the ongoing ImmuneRACE study (first 160 participants) plus 1,254 subjects from 6 global collaborators. The material from the prospective study consisted of cDNA or gDNA derived from T cells, B-cell-depleted T cells, or PBMCs. Where HLA class I and class II types were available, the types were taken from metadata supplied by the sample provider, not from assay-based typing. Deeply sampled blood TCRbeta repertoires from subjects exposed to, actively infected with, or recovered from COVID-19 were included in the dataset. Findings and caveats that apply to the study as a whole: Clinical and demographic metadata were provided uncurated, with the amount varying by source and participant.

V loses 3 bases, J loses 9 bases, and the germline ends lie 12 bases apart. Taken from the germline V gene, the CDR1 and CDR2 loops are KGHSH and LQKENI. The CDR3, cysteine through phenylalanine, is 13 amino acids long. Left in the record is the CDR3 DNA by itself, 39 bases read in frame from the first base. TCRbeta CDR3 regions were amplified from genomic DNA using the immunoSEQ Assay, a bias-controlled multiplex PCR. In the source study's methods: Nucleated cell counts per sample were estimated from amplification of reference gene primers within the assay. To quantify the absolute abundance of each unique TCRbeta CDR3 rearrangement, sequence reads were collapsed and filtered. For each sample, productive Simpson clonality was calculated as the square root of Simpson's diversity index across productive rearrangements. Entries here come from immuneACCESS through TCRdb and include only in-frame sequences with V and J called. Some clones fail to appear in such tables; in the studies checked, an unresolved V gene covers under half of the shortfall, and the cause of the remainder is unknown. From that table come the V and J calls and clone size; the DNA was used to work out D and trimming. This sample is represented by a few hundred thousand clones; around 84% of them were singletons. Together, the top ten hold about a sixth of the sample.

In the case of this clone: Its antigen is not yet known. It has no much larger one-base neighbor in the sample; base qualities were not kept.

The collaborating institutions used their own protocols to collect whole blood in K2EDTA tubes. For TCRbeta analysis, collaborators shipped samples as frozen whole blood, isolated PBMCs, or DNA extracted from either of those sample types. This TCR came from a woman aged 80 or over with active or convalescent COVID-19. The rearrangement combines TRBV18 with TRBJ2-1; TRBD2 is perhaps the D gene, given 5 matching bases. Sample: peripheral blood. The DNA reads as follows: TGTGCCAGCTCACCCGGCGGGTCGGTTGAGCAGTTCTTC. Translation gives CASSPGGSVEQFF.